The 26 T cell receptor beta chains in this list originate from one sample, sequenced in a study of cytotoxic CD8 clonotypes in ibrutinib-treated CLL. Profiling relied on immunoSEQ multiplex PCR, and the TCRdb table lists in-frame clones only, not all of them. The sample yields 35,000 to 45,000 clones, about 64% seen once. This material consisted of PBMCs, taken at disease progression, from a patient treated with ibrutinib. These receptors all come from a human donor with chronic lymphocytic leukemia.

This clone came up a few times. V gene TRBV7-9 combines with J gene TRBJ1-1; 7 bases match TRBD1. Germline V gene data show CDR1 as SEHNR and CDR2 as FQNEAQ (reference sequence). The CDR3 length is 13 residues. Losses at the gene ends were 5 bases for V and 5 bases for J; bases not matched to a gene: 5. The DNA for the CDR3 is TGTGCCAGCAGCGCTCAGGGGGGAACTGAAGCTTTCTTT. Residues: CASSAQGGTEAFF.

The chain employs TRBV28 and TRBJ2-7; 8 bases agree with TRBD1. V shed 7 bases, J shed 5 bases, and the junction held 10 bases outside the gene matches. The CDR3 contains 14 residues. From germline, CDR1 is MDHEN and CDR2 SYDVKM. CDR3 DNA: TGTGCCAGCATAACGACAGGGGCAGGCGACGAGCAGTACTTC. It yields the protein CASITTGAGDEQYF.

A note on this clone: A far larger clone differs by one base, so this is likely a read error. This sequence joins TRBV5-1 and TRBJ2-7, with TRBD2 identical over 10 bases. This CDR3 contains 22 residues. Looked up from germline, CDR1 is SGHRS and CDR2 is YFSETQ. J gave up 2 bases and V 3 bases, and 26 bases lay outside the gene matches. The CDR3 DNA sequence: TGCGCCAGCAGCTCCTGGGGTAGCCGTACGGGACAAGCGGGGGGGACAACCTACGAGCAGTACTTC. It is translated as CASSSWGSRTGQAGGTTYEQYF.

The J gene is TRBJ1-5, the V gene TRBV6-1; possibly TRBD1 for D (6 bases). Germline CDR1 reads MNHNS; CDR2 reads SASEGT. This CDR3 has 15 amino acids. Trimming took off 3 bases at V and 0 bases at J, with 9 bases between the two ends. The CDR3 is CASSDTGNSNQPQHF. Here the CDR3 DNA reads TGTGCCAGCAGTGACACAGGGAATAGCAATCAGCCCCAGCATTTT.

The V and J genes are TRBV5-5 and TRBJ2-7, with 8 bases fitting TRBD1. From germline, CDR1 is SGHKS and CDR2 YYEKEE (reference sequence). The CDR3 covers 13 residues. Losses at the gene ends were 1 base for V and 6 bases for J; bases not matched to a gene: 3. CDR3 sequence: CASSLPDRAEQYF. As DNA, the CDR3 is TGTGCCAGCAGCTTGCCGGACAGGGCCGAGCAGTACTTC.

The chain uses TRBV27 and TRBJ1-6, with a tentative D call TRBD1 (5 bases). CDR1 is MNHEY, CDR2 SMNVEV, per germline (reference sequence). Trimming removed 4 bases from V and 6 bases from J, with 22 bases in between. The CDR3 is 18 residues long. CDR3 region: CASSSVPPWGVSNSPLHF. The DNA of the CDR3 is TGTGCCAGCAGTTCAGTCCCCCCCTGGGGGGTAAGTAATTCACCCCTCCACTTT.

The DNA of the CDR3 is TGTGCCAGCAGCTTACCGTTTATGAACACTGAAGCTTTCTTT. Its protein is CASSLPFMNTEAFF. The chain links TRBV7-9 to TRBJ1-1; D gene ambiguous. The CDR3 spans 14 residues. In germline, CDR1 is SEHNR, CDR2 FQNEAQ (reference sequence). Trimming pared 2 bases from V and 0 bases from J, leaving 7 bases between.

This clone was found many times. The chain employs TRBV2 and TRBJ1-1, with D maybe TRBD1 (5 bases). There are 15 residues in the CDR3. The germline V gene has CDR1 SNHLY and CDR2 FYNNEI. Trimming stripped 4 bases from V and 4 bases from J, with 16 bases between. The CDR3 nucleotides read TGTGCCAGCAGTGCCCCGGTCGGGGGGGTCACTGAAGCTTTCTTT. Residues: CASSAPVGGVTEAFF.

This clone was detected a few times. The CDR3: CASSSAGGNYGYTF. DNA for the CDR3: TGTGCCAGCAGTTCGGCAGGGGGTAACTATGGCTACACCTTC. The chain carries TRBV27 and TRBJ1-2; 7 bases are shared with TRBD1. Germline CDR1 is MNHEY and CDR2 is SMNVEV (reference sequence). V was pared by 4 bases and J by 1 base, with 3 bases of the junction left unmatched. The length of the CDR3 is 14 residues.

This clone was seen more than once but under ten times. This chain links TRBV10-2 with TRBJ2-5; tentatively, D is TRBD2 (6 bases). The CDR3 length is 13 residues. Germline CDR1 reads WSHSY; CDR2 reads SAAADI. Between the trimmed V and J ends, which lost 0 bases and 7 bases, there was a span of 9 bases. CDR3 sequence (DNA): TGCGCCAGCAGTGAGTCGGTGGGAGGGACCCAGTACTTC. Translation gives CASSESVGGTQYF.

V usage is TRBV6-4 and J usage is TRBJ2-1; 15 bases line up with TRBD2. Germline V gene lookup returns CDR1 MRHNA and CDR2 SNTAGT. Trimming took 6 bases from V and 9 from J; bases not matched to a gene: 6. This CDR3 spans 15 amino acids. In DNA form, the CDR3 reads TGTGCCAGCAGCGGACTAGCGGGGGGGCCTGGTGAGCAGTTCTTC. Amino acids: CASSGLAGGPGEQFF.

This clone was recorded a few times. The gene calls are TRBV19 and TRBJ1-4; D gene ambiguous. Germline CDR1 LNHDA, CDR2 SQIVND (reference sequence). V lost 0 bases to trimming and J lost 4 bases, with 12 bases between them. The CDR3 has 16 amino acids. CDR3 sequence: CASSIDRAPYNEKLFF. In nucleotides, the CDR3 is TGTGCCAGTAGTATAGATCGGGCACCTTATAATGAAAAACTGTTTTTT.

This clone appeared a few times. The chain carries TRBV6-6 and TRBJ1-4; tentative D call: TRBD1 (5 bases). V lost 2 bases and J lost 7, with 11 bases in between. This CDR3 has 14 amino acids. Germline V lookup: CDR1 MNHNY, CDR2 SVGAGI (reference sequence). The CDR3 DNA sequence: TGTGCCAGCAGTTACGGCAGGGTGGGTGAAAAACTGTTTTTT. Its translation: CASSYGRVGEKLFF.

This chain uses TRBV10-3 with TRBJ2-6; D not certain. Germline-derived CDR1 and CDR2 are ENHRY and SYGVKD. This CDR3 is built from 17 residues. Trimming cost V 6 bases and J 1 base, with 16 bases left between them. The CDR3 coding sequence is TGTGCCATCAGCCTGATGGGGTCTCGGTCTGGGGCCAACGTCCTGACTTTC. Its translation is CAISLMGSRSGANVLTF.

On this clone: One end of the junction is discordant with germline, which a read error may explain. J is TRBJ2-2 and V is TRBV5-4; D may be TRBD1 (6 bases). The CDR3 spans 15 residues. CDR1 and CDR2 from the germline V gene are SGHNT and YYREEE (reference sequence). The CDR3 loop reads CTSSLRTANTGELFF. As DNA, the CDR3 is TGTACCAGCAGCTTGAGGACAGCGAACACCGGGGAGCTGTTTTTT. Using reference TRBV5-4 and TRBJ2-2 for the parts outside the CDR3, the full variable domain is ETGVTQSPTHLIKTRGQQVTLRCSSQSGHNTVSWYQQALGQGPQFIFQYYREEENGRGNFPPRFSGLQFPNYSSELNVNALELDDSALYLCTSSLRTANTGELFFGEGSRLTVL.

The chain is built from TRBV27 and TRBJ2-1; 12 nucleotides line up with TRBD2. CDR1 is MNHEY, CDR2 SMNVEV, per germline (reference sequence). This CDR3 is 15 amino acids long. The V and J ends lost 2 bases and 5 bases, in that order; junction bases with no gene match: 1. CDR3 DNA: TGTGCCAGCAGTTTAGGACTAGCGGGGAACAATGAGCAGTTCTTC. Amino acids: CASSLGLAGNNEQFF.

The chain is built from TRBV27 and TRBJ1-1; D gene ambiguous. This CDR3 comprises 15 residues. Germline V gene lookup returns CDR1 MNHEY and CDR2 SMNVEV (reference sequence). The V end lost 2 bases, the J end lost 1 base, and 11 bases lay between the germline ends. The CDR3 nucleotides are TGTGCCAGCAGTTTAAGGTTCCGAGGGAACACTGAAGCTTTCTTT. Amino acid sequence: CASSLRFRGNTEAFF.

This clone was seen repeatedly, ten times or more. J is TRBJ2-7 and V is TRBV6-6; 7 nucleotides agree with TRBD1. This CDR3 comprises 15 residues. Germline V gene data show CDR1 as MNHNY and CDR2 as SVGAGI (reference sequence). Trimming removed 6 bases from V and 3 bases from J; junction bases left unmatched: 11. The CDR3 spells CASSQGDSKIYEQYF. CDR3 sequence (DNA): TGTGCCAGCAGCCAAGGGGACAGTAAGATCTACGAGCAGTACTTC.

The J gene is TRBJ1-5, the V gene TRBV19; TRBD1 aligns across 7 bases. V shed 6 bases, J shed 6 bases, and the junction held 17 bases outside the gene matches. The CDR3 length is 17 residues. Germline CDR1 reads LNHDA; CDR2 reads SQIVND (reference sequence). CDR3 loop: CASSRPGQQRGSQPQHF. In DNA, the CDR3 is TGTGCCAGTAGCCGCCCGGGACAGCAACGAGGTAGTCAGCCCCAGCATTTT.

This clone occurred once. The chain joins TRBV5-1 to TRBJ1-2, with D possibly matching TRBD1 (6 bases). The germline V and J ends were trimmed by 6 bases and 6 bases, with 18 bases remaining between them. The germline V gene has CDR1 SGHRS and CDR2 YFSETQ. The CDR3 sequence is 14 residues long. The CDR3 loop reads CASIQGTPGHGYTF. In DNA form, the CDR3 reads TGCGCCAGCATCCAAGGGACACCCGGACATGGCTACACCTTC.

The rearrangement joins TRBV14 to TRBJ2-3; possibly TRBD1 for D (7 bases). The V gene's germline CDR1 is SGHDN and CDR2 FVKESK. Trimming removed 11 bases from V and 0 bases from J, with 15 bases in between. The CDR3 totals 14 residues. The CDR3 region is CAVQGTASTDTQYF. The CDR3 DNA follows: TGTGCCGTACAGGGGACTGCTAGCACAGATACGCAGTATTTT.

The chain recombines TRBV19 with TRBJ2-7, with D perhaps TRBD2 (5 bases). This CDR3 comprises 16 residues. The V gene's germline CDR1 is LNHDA and CDR2 SQIVND (reference sequence). V was clipped by 3 bases and J by 9 bases, with 24 bases between them. The DNA of the CDR3 is TGTGCCAGTAGTATCAGTTCACCCGGGAACCCGAATGGGCAGTACTTC. Translating it yields CASSISSPGNPNGQYF.

The rearrangement links TRBV27 to TRBJ1-6; a possible D gene is TRBD1 (6 bases). Between the trimmed V and J ends, which lost 5 bases and 2 bases, there was a span of 13 bases. The CDR3 is 16 amino acids. Per the germline V gene, CDR1 is MNHEY and CDR2 is SMNVEV (reference sequence). CDR3 in DNA: TGTGCCAGCAGTCCGAGACAGGACCCCTATAATTCACCCCTCCACTTT. It encodes CASSPRQDPYNSPLHF.

Only a few counts were recorded for this clone. The genes are TRBV6-5 and TRBJ2-5; a possible D gene is TRBD1 (6 bases). Germline assignment: CDR1 MNHEY and CDR2 SVGAGI. Trimming stripped 0 bases from V and 4 bases from J, with 12 bases between. The CDR3 sequence is 15 residues long. The CDR3 reads CASSYSGAGGETQYF. Here the CDR3 DNA reads TGTGCCAGCAGTTACTCGGGGGCAGGAGGAGAGACCCAGTACTTC.

The V call is TRBV7-9, the J call TRBJ2-3; D may be TRBD1 or TRBD2 (5 bases each). Germline loops: CDR1 SEHNR, CDR2 FQNEAQ (reference sequence). V shed 6 bases and J shed 11 bases, with 15 bases lying between them. The CDR3 has 12 amino acids. CDR3 loop: CASSLSVGGQYF. In DNA, the CDR3 is TGTGCCAGCAGTCTCTCGGTTGGGGGGCAGTATTTT.

The chain recombines TRBV27 with TRBJ2-1; D assignment may be TRBD1 or TRBD2 (5 bases each). V lost 0 bases to trimming and J lost 5 bases, with 14 bases between them. The CDR3 is 16 amino acids. CDR1 is MNHEY, CDR2 SMNVEV, per germline (reference sequence). The CDR3: CASSLSGRSTNNEQFF. In nucleotides, the CDR3 is TGTGCCAGCAGTTTATCGGGACGCAGTACGAACAATGAGCAGTTCTTC.